One sample yielded the 26 T cell receptor beta chains listed below, sequenced in a study of cytomegalovirus exposure and HLA in healthy donors. 13 Jbeta primers and 60 Vbeta primers were used for the PCR. Sequenced by immunoSEQ multiplex PCR; TCRdb stores in-frame clones only, minus some. Its table records 150,000 to 200,000 clones. The sample comprised PBMCs. The source is a man aged 25-40 years in good health and CMV-seronegative.

CDR3 residues: CASSGRDRDVEKLFF. For the CDR3, the DNA is TGCGCCAGCAGTGGCCGGGACAGGGATGTGGAAAAACTGTTTTTT. The chain combines TRBV10-2 with TRBJ1-4; 9 nucleotides match TRBD1. The CDR3 extends over 15 amino acids. V lost 4 bases to trimming and J lost 8 bases; unmatched junction nucleotides: 8. CDR1 is WSHSY, CDR2 SAAADI, per germline.

This chain uses TRBV27 with TRBJ1-1; the match to TRBD1 covers 9 bases. V lost 6 bases, J lost 3 bases, and 5 bases stayed unmatched. CDR3 length: 14 amino acids. Germline loops: CDR1 MNHEY, CDR2 SMNVEV (reference sequence). The CDR3 DNA follows: TGTGCCAGCAGAACAGGGGGCCCATACACTGAAGCTTTCTTT. Encoded protein: CASRTGGPYTEAFF.

This sequence joins TRBV30 and TRBJ2-2, with TRBD2 identical over 8 bases. The junction had 6 bases not matched to a gene; V was cut back by 2 bases and J by 1 base. The germline gives CDR1 GTSNPN, CDR2 SVGIG (reference sequence). The CDR3 is made up of 16 amino acids. Here the CDR3 DNA reads TGTGCCTGGAGTTCCGGGCTAGCGGGGAACACCGGGGAGCTGTTTTTT. Its protein product is CAWSSGLAGNTGELFF.

The CDR3 DNA is TGTGCCAGCTCACTCATTAGCGGGGGAACTTTCTACGAGCAGTACTTC. It encodes CASSLISGGTFYEQYF. The chain joins TRBV18 to TRBJ2-7, with TRBD2 matching over 9 bases. The CDR3 sequence is 16 residues long. Per germline, CDR1 KGHSH and CDR2 LQKENI. The ends lost 4 bases at V and 3 bases at J; junction bases unmatched: 10.

The chain has TRBV11-3 and TRBJ2-3; the D gene is possibly TRBD1 (7 bases). The CDR3 sequence is 15 residues long. The germline V gene has CDR1 SGHNT and CDR2 YENEEA. V was trimmed by 5 bases and J by 2 bases, leaving 14 bases between them. The CDR3 reads CASSPGGTATDTQYF. The CDR3, as DNA: TGTGCCAGCAGCCCGGGCGGGACAGCCACAGATACGCAGTATTTT.

This chain joins TRBV5-1 and TRBJ1-4, with 8 bases lining up with TRBD1. Per the germline V gene, CDR1 is SGHRS and CDR2 is YFSETQ. This CDR3 spans 15 amino acids. Trimming removed 4 bases from V and 7 bases from J; junction bases left unmatched: 9. The CDR3 sequence: CASSHDGQGGEKLFF. The CDR3 DNA follows: TGCGCCAGCAGCCACGATGGACAGGGCGGTGAAAAACTGTTTTTT.

This chain uses TRBV28 with TRBJ2-1; possibly TRBD2 for D (5 bases). The germline V and J ends were trimmed by 7 bases and 3 bases, with 10 bases remaining between them. In germline, CDR1 is MDHEN, CDR2 SYDVKM. The CDR3 runs 13 residues. In nucleotides, the CDR3 is TGTGCCAGCACCTCAAGCGGCTACAATGAGCAGTTCTTC. Protein sequence: CASTSSGYNEQFF.

The J gene is TRBJ1-4, the V gene TRBV7-2; 8 bases map to TRBD1. The germline CDR1 and CDR2 sequences are SGHTA and FQGNSA. V lost 4 bases and J lost 8; bases outside the gene matches: 9. The CDR3 consists of 15 residues. The CDR3 region has the DNA TGTGCCAGCAGCTCTGATGGACAGGGATACGAAAAACTGTTTTTT. It yields the protein CASSSDGQGYEKLFF.

Remarks on this clone: Within the sample, other DNA sequences also encode this same CDR3. The chain employs TRBV19 and TRBJ1-1; D remains ambiguous. The germline V gene encodes CDR1 LNHDA and CDR2 SQIVND (reference sequence). CDR3 size: 14 residues. Trimming shortened V by 1 base and J by 1 base, and 7 bases separated the two germline ends. The CDR3 loop reads CASSIGRENTEAFF. In DNA form, the CDR3 reads TGTGCCAGTAGTATAGGGCGGGAGAACACTGAAGCTTTCTTT. Together with reference TRBV19 and TRBJ1-1, the CDR3 gives the full variable domain: DGGITQSPKYLFRKEGQNVTLSCEQNLNHDAMYWYRQDPGQGLRLIYYSQIVNDFQKGDIAEGYSVSREKKESFPLTVTSAQKNPTAFYLCASSIGRENTEAFFGQGTRLTVV.

Comment on this clone: Additional DNA sequences in this sample encode the identical CDR3. The chain employs TRBV6-5 and TRBJ1-3; D remains ambiguous. Germline CDR1 MNHEY, CDR2 SVGAGI. With 2 bases removed from V and 0 bases from J, the gap between germline ends came to 8 bases. This CDR3 region has 15 residues. In DNA, the CDR3 is TGTGCCAGCAGTTACGGGTGGAGCTCTGGAAACACCATATATTTT. This encodes CASSYGWSSGNTIYF.

This chain connects TRBV29-1 to TRBJ2-7; the match to TRBD1 covers 9 bases. The CDR3 contains 13 residues. Germline V gene data show CDR1 as SQVTM and CDR2 as ANQGSEA. Losses at the gene ends were 0 bases for V and 4 bases for J; bases not matched to a gene: 1. The CDR3 protein is CSVEDGQGYEQYF. The CDR3 DNA follows: TGCAGCGTTGAAGACGGACAGGGGTACGAGCAGTACTTC.

V gene TRBV19 combines with J gene TRBJ1-2; D possibly corresponds to TRBD1 (5 bases). Deletions cut 6 bases from V and 4 bases from J, with 9 bases between. The germline V gene has CDR1 LNHDA and CDR2 SQIVND (reference sequence). The length of the CDR3 is 12 residues. The CDR3 DNA reads as TGTGCCAGTAGCCAGGGCTTCTATGGCTACACCTTC. It codes for CASSQGFYGYTF.

The J gene is TRBJ1-5, the V gene TRBV19; weak D call: TRBD1 (5 bases). CDR3 length equals 13 residues. CDR1 is LNHDA and CDR2 is SQIVND in the germline V gene (reference sequence). V lost 4 bases to trimming and J lost 5 bases, with 9 bases between them. The CDR3 protein is CASSTEGYQPQHF. CDR3 nucleotide sequence: TGTGCCAGTAGTACGGAGGGGTATCAGCCCCAGCATTTT.

V is TRBV28 and J is TRBJ2-2; 9 bases align to TRBD2. This CDR3 has 16 amino acids. Trimming took 6 bases from V and 8 from J; bases not matched to a gene: 13. Per germline, CDR1 MDHEN and CDR2 SYDVKM. CDR3 loop: CASRLGGGRAGGELFF. The CDR3 DNA sequence: TGTGCCAGCAGGCTCGGTGGCGGGAGGGCCGGGGGGGAGCTGTTTTTT.

The V gene is TRBV18, the J gene TRBJ2-1; 14 nucleotides align to TRBD2. Trimming at V came to 3 bases and at J to 2 bases, leaving 3 bases not matched to a gene. The CDR3 spans 17 residues. From germline, CDR1 is KGHSH and CDR2 LQKENI. Here the CDR3 reads CASSPWTSGGTYNEQFF. CDR3 nucleotides: TGTGCCAGCTCACCCTGGACTAGCGGGGGGACCTACAATGAGCAGTTCTTC.

CDR3 protein: CASSPSRRGQREYF. CDR3 bases: TGTGCCAGCAGCCCCTCGAGAAGGGGCCAGCGGGAGTACTTC. This chain connects TRBV14 to TRBJ2-7, with D possibly matching TRBD2 (6 bases). Germline CDR1 is SGHDN and CDR2 is FVKESK. CDR3 length equals 14 residues. V dropped 4 bases and J dropped 11 bases, with 21 bases sitting between them.

CDR3 in DNA: TGTGCCATCAGTGAGTCGCCAGGGGTTAGCAATCAGCCCCAGCATTTT. Its translation: CAISESPGVSNQPQHF. The J gene is TRBJ1-5, the V gene TRBV10-3, with TRBD1 as a possible D gene (6 bases). The CDR3 is 16 amino acids. V dropped 0 bases and J dropped 0 bases, with 9 bases sitting between them. In germline, CDR1 is ENHRY, CDR2 SYGVKD.

The chain recombines TRBV27 with TRBJ2-6, with D unclear. V lost 5 bases and J 1 base, leaving 9 bases between the germline ends. Germline V CDR1 and CDR2: MNHEY, SMNVEV (reference sequence). CDR3 length: 15 amino acids. The CDR3 spells CASSKWPSGANVLTF. CDR3 in DNA: TGTGCCAGCAGTAAGTGGCCTTCTGGGGCCAACGTCCTGACTTTC.

The chain is built from TRBV4-2 and TRBJ1-3, with 7 nucleotides matching TRBD1. V lost 0 bases, J lost 1 base, and 9 bases stayed unmatched. The CDR3 is made up of 18 amino acids. The V gene's germline CDR1 is LGHNA and CDR2 YNFKEQ. This CDR3 reads CASSQDGGPTGSGNTIYF. The CDR3 coding sequence is TGTGCCAGCAGCCAAGATGGGGGACCGACAGGGTCTGGAAACACCATATATTTT.

The CDR3 DNA is TGCAGCACAAGACGACAGGGCCCGGGGGACACCATATATTTT. Its protein product is CSTRRQGPGDTIYF. V usage is TRBV29-1 and J usage is TRBJ1-3, with TRBD1 identical over 7 bases. V dropped 8 bases and J dropped 8; count of bases not matched to a gene: 15. From germline, CDR1 is SQVTM and CDR2 ANQGSEA. This CDR3 comprises 14 residues.

V is TRBV6-6 and J is TRBJ1-5; D gene ambiguous. CDR1 is MNHNY and CDR2 is SVGAGI in the germline V gene (reference sequence). The CDR3 covers 16 residues. V was clipped by 0 bases and J by 1 base, with 10 bases between them. CDR3 sequence: CASSYSSGNSNQPQHF. As DNA, the CDR3 is TGTGCCAGCAGTTACTCGTCGGGAAACAGCAATCAGCCCCAGCATTTT.

The chain joins TRBV19 to TRBJ1-5; 7 bases line up with TRBD1. Unmatched junction bases numbered 8, after V lost 8 bases and J lost 4 bases. Germline values: CDR1 LNHDA, CDR2 SQIVND (reference sequence). CDR3 size: 14 residues. CDR3 amino acids: CASSAGGENQPQHF. The CDR3 DNA follows: TGTGCCAGTTCCGCAGGGGGAGAGAATCAGCCCCAGCATTTT.

Notes on this clone: One junction end does not reproduce the germline sequence, and a read error may be involved. The chain joins TRBV6-1 to TRBJ2-7; 7 nucleotides line up with TRBD1. The CDR3 runs to 15 residues. The germline gives CDR1 MNHNS, CDR2 SASEGT. In nucleotides, the CDR3 is TGTGCCAGCACCTTAACCGGGACAGCCTCCCACGAGCAGTACTTC. Protein sequence: CASTLTGTASHEQYF.

This sequence joins TRBV11-3 and TRBJ2-1; D may be TRBD2 (7 bases). This CDR3 is built from 16 residues. Trimming took 1 base from V and 2 from J, leaving 12 bases between them. Germline CDR1 reads SGHNT; CDR2 reads YENEEA. Here the CDR3 DNA reads TGTGCCAGCAGCTTAGGGGTGGGGGGGCCCTACAATGAGCAGTTCTTC. Protein product: CASSLGVGGPYNEQFF.

The chain carries TRBV7-9 and TRBJ2-2, with D maybe TRBD1 (6 bases). The CDR3 has 15 amino acids. V lost 6 bases and J lost 6, with 17 bases in between. Germline lookup yields CDR1 SEHNR and CDR2 FQNEAQ (reference sequence). CDR3 coding DNA: TGTGCCAGCAGGAGTCGGGACAAGGAGGCCGGGGAGCTGTTTTTT. Its translation: CASRSRDKEAGELFF.

The chain combines TRBV5-1 with TRBJ2-5; TRBD1 matches at 8 bases. CDR3 length equals 15 residues. The V gene's germline CDR1 is SGHRS and CDR2 YFSETQ. The V gene end was trimmed by 4 bases and the J gene end by 5 bases; junction bases not matched to a gene: 10. In nucleotides, the CDR3 is TGCGCCAGCAGCCCCGGGACAGGAGTAGGCGAGACCCAGTACTTC. It codes for CASSPGTGVGETQYF.